Listed below are T cell receptor beta chains from one sample, sequenced in a study of T cell responses to AZD1222 COVID-19 vaccine. Clones were read by immunoSEQ multiplex PCR, and TCRdb kept only the in-frame ones, dropping some. The sample lists some 88,000 clones; about 92% were seen once. Specimen: peripheral blood, collected on day 0 of AZD1222 vaccination. The receptors shown here come from an adult in good health. The CDR3 runs from the conserved cysteine through the conserved F or W. A D gene is named only where the DNA matches it firmly. Only part of the rows carry a size: once, few, many, or a class if the clone is expanded.

V gene	D gene	clone size	J gene	CDR3 protein	CDR3 DNA
TRBV24-1	-	-	TRBJ2-3	CATSDFGAGGVSDTQYF	TGTGCCACCAGTGATTTTGGGGCCGGAGGGGTCAGCGATACGCAGTATTTT
TRBV10-3	-	-	TRBJ2-5	CAISERFQETQYF	TGTGCCATCAGTGAGAGATTCCAAGAGACCCAGTACTTC
TRBV9	-	once	TRBJ2-7	CASSVGVSYEQYF	TGTGCCAGCAGCGTAGGGGTATCCTACGAGCAGTACTTC
TRBV29-1	-	-	TRBJ1-2	CSVTPRMFYGYTF	TGCAGCGTTACCCCGCGGATGTTCTATGGCTACACCTTC
TRBV2	-	-	TRBJ1-6	CASSASRALTAASPLHF	TGTGCCAGCAGTGCCAGCAGGGCCCTAACCGCGGCCTCACCCCTCCACTTT
TRBV7-8	TRBD2	-	TRBJ2-7	CASSHETGGDYEQYF	TGTGCCAGCAGCCACGAGACGGGAGGGGACTACGAGCAGTACTTC
TRBV5-4	-	-	TRBJ2-3	CASSFSVGSGDTQYF	TGTGCCAGCAGCTTTTCTGTGGGGTCCGGAGATACGCAGTATTTT
TRBV13	-	-	TRBJ1-1	CANTRRSLNTEAFF	TGTGCCAACACCAGAAGGAGCCTGAACACTGAAGCTTTCTTT
TRBV30	-	-	TRBJ1-3	CAWSRGSGNTIYF	TGTGCCTGGAGTCGAGGGTCTGGAAACACCATATATTTT
TRBV7-9	-	-	TRBJ1-1	CASSFLLGGTEAFF	TGTGCCAGCAGCTTCCTCTTAGGGGGAACTGAAGCTTTCTTT
TRBV10-3	-	medium-sized	TRBJ2-2	CAISAGGISTGELFF	TGTGCCATCAGTGCAGGGGGGATCTCCACCGGGGAGCTGTTTTTT
TRBV9	-	-	TRBJ2-7	CASSVGRAGEEYF	TGTGCCAGCAGCGTAGGTCGGGCAGGGGAGGAGTACTTC
TRBV12-3/TRBV12-4	-	-	TRBJ2-7	CASSSSSYEQYF	TGTGCCAGCAGTTCGAGCTCCTACGAGCAGTACTTC
TRBV28	TRBD1	-	TRBJ2-3	CASSPLDRASTDTQYF	TGTGCCAGCAGTCCCCTGGACAGGGCGAGCACAGATACGCAGTATTTT
TRBV29-1	-	-	TRBJ1-2	CSVLEGYTF	TGCAGCGTTTTGGAAGGCTACACCTTC
TRBV28	-	-	TRBJ2-2	CASSLNTGELFF	TGTGCCAGCAGTCTAAACACCGGGGAGCTGTTTTTT
TRBV2	-	few	TRBJ1-1	CASRTGTHTEAFF	TGTGCCAGCAGGACCGGGACCCACACTGAAGCTTTCTTT
TRBV3-1/TRBV3-2	-	-	TRBJ2-3	CASSMGGGEGGADTQYF	TGTGCCAGCAGCATGGGGGGCGGGGAGGGCGGAGCAGATACGCAGTATTTT
TRBV18	-	-	TRBJ1-5	CASSPGRDQPQHF	TGTGCCAGCTCACCAGGACGGGATCAGCCCCAGCATTTT
TRBV14	-	-	TRBJ1-1	CASSPLSMNTEAFF	TGTGCCAGCAGCCCGCTGTCCATGAACACTGAAGCTTTCTTT
TRBV5-1	TRBD1	-	TRBJ1-3	CASSGGQGSGNTIYF	TGCGCCAGCAGCGGGGGACAGGGATCTGGAAACACCATATATTTT
TRBV18	-	-	TRBJ1-4	CASSPIATNEKLFF	TGTGCCAGCTCACCGATTGCAACTAATGAAAAACTGTTTTTT
TRBV19	-	-	TRBJ2-7	CASRDSGTTEQYF	TGTGCCAGTAGGGACAGTGGGACGACCGAGCAGTACTTC
TRBV27	-	few	TRBJ2-1	CASSTMEARHNEQFF	TGTGCCAGCAGTACGATGGAGGCTAGACACAATGAGCAGTTCTTC
TRBV28	TRBD2	-	TRBJ2-1	CASSYSGRNNEQFF	TGTGCCAGCAGTTATAGCGGGAGAAACAATGAGCAGTTCTTC
TRBV25-1	TRBD1	-	TRBJ2-7	CASSDSQGYEQYF	TGTGCCAGCAGTGACTCACAGGGGTACGAGCAGTACTTC
TRBV30	-	-	TRBJ2-7	CAWSPQGGPYEQYF	TGTGCCTGGAGCCCCCAGGGGGGCCCTTACGAGCAGTACTTC
TRBV5-6	TRBD2	-	TRBJ2-1	CASSLSGRAYNEQFF	TGTGCCAGCAGCCTTAGCGGGAGGGCCTACAATGAGCAGTTCTTC
TRBV14	-	-	TRBJ1-4	CASSRGHLEKLFF	TGTGCCAGCAGCCGGGGACATCTAGAGAAACTGTTTTTT
TRBV7-3	TRBD1	-	TRBJ2-7	CASSTGTTYEQYF	TGTGCCAGTTCGACAGGGACCACCTACGAGCAGTACTTC